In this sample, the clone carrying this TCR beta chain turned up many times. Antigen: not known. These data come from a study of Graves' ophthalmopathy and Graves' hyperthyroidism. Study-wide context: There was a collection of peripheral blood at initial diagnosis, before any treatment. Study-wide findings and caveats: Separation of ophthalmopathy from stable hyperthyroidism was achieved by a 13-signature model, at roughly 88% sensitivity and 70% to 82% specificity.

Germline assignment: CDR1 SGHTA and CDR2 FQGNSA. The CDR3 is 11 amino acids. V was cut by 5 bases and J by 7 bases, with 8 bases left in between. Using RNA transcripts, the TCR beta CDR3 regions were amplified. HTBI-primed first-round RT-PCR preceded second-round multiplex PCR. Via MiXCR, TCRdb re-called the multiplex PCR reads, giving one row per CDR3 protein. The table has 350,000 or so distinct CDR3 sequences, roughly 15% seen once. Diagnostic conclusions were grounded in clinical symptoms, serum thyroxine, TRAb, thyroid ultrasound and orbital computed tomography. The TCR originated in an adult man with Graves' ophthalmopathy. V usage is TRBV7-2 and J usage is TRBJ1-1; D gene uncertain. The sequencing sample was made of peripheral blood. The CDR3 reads CASSQQLEAFF. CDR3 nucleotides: TGTGCCAGCAGCCAACAACTTGAAGCTTTCTTT.